This TCR beta chain was captured in a study of CD8+CD57+ T cells in acquired aplastic anemia. Study context: Sorted CD4+ plus CD8+ cells gave DNA averaging about 3.2 ug. The average read count for CD4+ cells in healthy donors was 8.5 million to 11 million.

This clonotype was observed a handful of times. Its antigen remains unknown. This CDR3 comprises 15 residues. Trimming removed 2 bases at V and 3 bases at J, with 10 bases between. Germline CDR1 reads MNHEY; CDR2 reads SVGEGT. Study results and limitations: Comparison of patients with controls identified about 27 shared CD8+ CDR3 sequences. Patients and controls were not found to differ significantly in CD8+ Simpson's diversity.

Genomic DNA constituted the template upon which TCR beta VDJ and CDR3 profiling was performed. TCRdb used MiXCR to reprocess the reads, holding one entry per CDR3 protein. The sample carries some 48,000 distinct CDR3 sequences, approximately 78% recorded once. This receptor was taken from a human donor in good health, serving as a control. The V gene is TRBV6-2 or TRBV6-3, the J gene TRBJ2-2; D might be TRBD2 (6 bases). What was sequenced was sorted CD4+, CD8+, or CD8+CD57+ T cells (not recorded which) from PBMCs. Here the CDR3 reads CASSYGGAHTGELFF. The CDR3, as DNA: TGTGCCAGCAGTTACGGCGGGGCGCACACCGGGGAGCTGTTTTTT.